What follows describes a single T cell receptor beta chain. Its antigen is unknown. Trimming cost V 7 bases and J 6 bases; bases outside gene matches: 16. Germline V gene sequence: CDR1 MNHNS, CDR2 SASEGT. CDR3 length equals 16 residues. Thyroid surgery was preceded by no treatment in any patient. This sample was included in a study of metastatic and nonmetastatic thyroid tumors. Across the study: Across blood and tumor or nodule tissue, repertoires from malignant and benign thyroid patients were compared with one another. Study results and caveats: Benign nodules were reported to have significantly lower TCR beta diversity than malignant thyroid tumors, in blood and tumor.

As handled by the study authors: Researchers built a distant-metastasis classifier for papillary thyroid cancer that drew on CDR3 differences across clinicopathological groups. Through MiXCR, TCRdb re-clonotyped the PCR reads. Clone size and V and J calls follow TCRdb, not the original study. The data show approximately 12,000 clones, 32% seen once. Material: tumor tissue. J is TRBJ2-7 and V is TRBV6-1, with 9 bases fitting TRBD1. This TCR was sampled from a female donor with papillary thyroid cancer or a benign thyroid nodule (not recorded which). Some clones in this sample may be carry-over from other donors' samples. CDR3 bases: TGTGCCAGCACTGCAGTCTCCGGGACAGGGAGGTCCGAGCAGTACTTC. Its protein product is CASTAVSGTGRSEQYF.